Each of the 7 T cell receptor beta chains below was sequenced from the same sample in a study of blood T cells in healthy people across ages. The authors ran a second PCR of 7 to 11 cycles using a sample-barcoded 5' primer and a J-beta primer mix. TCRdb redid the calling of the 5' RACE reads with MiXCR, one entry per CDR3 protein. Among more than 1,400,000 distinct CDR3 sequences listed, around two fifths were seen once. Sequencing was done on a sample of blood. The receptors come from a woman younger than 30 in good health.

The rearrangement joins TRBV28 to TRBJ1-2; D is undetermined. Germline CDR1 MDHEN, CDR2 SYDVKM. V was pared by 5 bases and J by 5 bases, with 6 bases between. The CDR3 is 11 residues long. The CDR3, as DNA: TGTGCCAGCAGTGCAGCTTATGGCTACACCTTC. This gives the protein CASSAAYGYTF.

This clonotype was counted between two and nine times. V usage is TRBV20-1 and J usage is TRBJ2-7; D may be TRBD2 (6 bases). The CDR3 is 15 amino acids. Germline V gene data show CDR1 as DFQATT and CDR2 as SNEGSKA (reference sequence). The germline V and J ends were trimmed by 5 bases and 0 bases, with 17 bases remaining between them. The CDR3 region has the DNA TGCAGTGCTCCGGGGTTGGGACTTCCCTCCTACGAGCAGTACTTC. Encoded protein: CSAPGLGLPSYEQYF.

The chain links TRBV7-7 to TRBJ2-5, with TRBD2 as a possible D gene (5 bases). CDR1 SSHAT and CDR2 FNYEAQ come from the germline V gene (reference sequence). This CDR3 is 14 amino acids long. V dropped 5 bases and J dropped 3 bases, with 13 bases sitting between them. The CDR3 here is CASSVSSGKETQYF. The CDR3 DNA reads TGTGCCAGCAGCGTATCCAGCGGCAAAGAGACCCAGTACTTC. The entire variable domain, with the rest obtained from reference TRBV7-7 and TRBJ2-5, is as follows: GAGVSQSPRYKVTKRGQDVTLRCDPISSHATLYWYQQALGQGPEFLTYFNYEAQPDKSGLPSDRFSAERPEGSISTLTIQRTEQRDSAMYRCASSVSSGKETQYFGPGTRLLVL.

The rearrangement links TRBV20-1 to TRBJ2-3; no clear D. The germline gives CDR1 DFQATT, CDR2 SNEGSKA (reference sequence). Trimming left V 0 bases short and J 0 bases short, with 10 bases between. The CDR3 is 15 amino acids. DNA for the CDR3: TGCAGTGCTAGAGATGCGACGGTTAGCACAGATACGCAGTATTTT. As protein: CSARDATVSTDTQYF.

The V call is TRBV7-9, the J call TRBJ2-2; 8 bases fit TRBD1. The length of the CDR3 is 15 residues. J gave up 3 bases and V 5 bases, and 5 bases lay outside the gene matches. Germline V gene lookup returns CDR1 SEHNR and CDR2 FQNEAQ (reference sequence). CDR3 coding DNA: TGTGCCAGCAGCCCGACAGGGGCGCACACCGGGGAGCTGTTTTTT. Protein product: CASSPTGAHTGELFF.

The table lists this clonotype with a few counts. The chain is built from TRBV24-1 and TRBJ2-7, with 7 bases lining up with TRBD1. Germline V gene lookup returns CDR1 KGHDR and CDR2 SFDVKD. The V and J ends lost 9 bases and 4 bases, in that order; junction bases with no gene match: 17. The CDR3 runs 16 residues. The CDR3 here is CATEWPTGRYRYEQYF. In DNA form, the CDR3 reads TGTGCCACCGAATGGCCGACAGGGCGGTATAGGTACGAGCAGTACTTC.

The CDR3 coding sequence is TGTGCCAGCAGTGAAGCACTCGTACAGGGACCCCACAATGAGCAGTTCTTC. It yields the protein CASSEALVQGPHNEQFF. The chain combines TRBV2 with TRBJ2-1, with D maybe TRBD1 (6 bases). V was trimmed by 0 bases and J by 5 bases, leaving 17 bases between them. The germline V gene has CDR1 SNHLY and CDR2 FYNNEI. The CDR3 covers 17 residues.